Presented here are 4 T cell receptor beta chains from one specimen sequenced in a study of blood T cell repertoires in COVID-19. This table comes from immunoSEQ multiplex PCR, and its TCRdb copy is limited to in-frame clones, with some not included. Here the sample spans 120,000 or so clones, 65% to 90% being singletons. Sample: peripheral blood. Receptor source: a man older than 75 with active or convalescent COVID-19.

CDR3 region: CSVTQGWYTEAFF. The CDR3 coding sequence is TGCAGCGTAACGCAGGGGTGGTACACTGAAGCTTTCTTT. This rearrangement joins TRBV29-1 to TRBJ1-1; TRBD1 is a possible D gene (6 bases). The CDR3 extends over 13 amino acids. Germline V gives CDR1 SQVTM, CDR2 ANQGSEA. V shed 6 bases and J shed 3 bases, with 14 bases lying between them.

This sequence joins TRBV3-1 (or the pseudogene TRBV3-2) and TRBJ2-3; 7 bases are a match to TRBD2. Germline V gene lookup returns CDR1 LGHDT and CDR2 YNNKEL (reference sequence). This CDR3 has 16 residues. The V gene end was trimmed by 6 bases and the J gene end by 7 bases; junction bases not matched to a gene: 16. This chain's CDR3 is CASSGIGGGPGNTQYF. Written as DNA, the CDR3 is TGTGCCAGCAGTGGGATCGGGGGAGGGCCTGGTAATACGCAGTATTTT.

The chain couples TRBV30 to TRBJ1-1; TRBD1 agrees at 7 bases. The CDR3 length is 13 residues. Germline V gene data show CDR1 as GTSNPN and CDR2 as SVGIG (reference sequence). Trimming cost V 7 bases and J 5 bases; bases outside gene matches: 10. DNA of the CDR3: TGTGCCTCCCTACAGGGGAGTGAGACTGAAGCTTTCTTT. Translated, it gives CASLQGSETEAFF.

The chain joins TRBV7-9 to TRBJ2-3, with 8 bases identical to TRBD1. In germline, CDR1 is SEHNR, CDR2 FQNEAQ (reference sequence). V was clipped by 1 base and J by 4 bases; unmatched bases: 7. The CDR3 is 16 residues long. CDR3 nucleotide sequence: TGTGCCAGCAGCTTAGAGACGACAGGGGATGCAGATACGCAGTATTTT. This translates into CASSLETTGDADTQYF.